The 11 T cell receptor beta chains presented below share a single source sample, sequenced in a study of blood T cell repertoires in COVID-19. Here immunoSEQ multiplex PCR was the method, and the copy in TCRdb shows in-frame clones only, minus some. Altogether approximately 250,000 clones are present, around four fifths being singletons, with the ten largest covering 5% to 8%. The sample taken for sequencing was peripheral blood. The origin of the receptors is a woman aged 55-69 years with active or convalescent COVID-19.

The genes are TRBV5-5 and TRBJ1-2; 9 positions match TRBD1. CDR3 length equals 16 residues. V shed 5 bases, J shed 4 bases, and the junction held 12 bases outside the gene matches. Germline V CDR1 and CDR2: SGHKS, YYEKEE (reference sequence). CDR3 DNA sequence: TGTGCCAGCAGATTTAGCGCCGGGACAGGGCCCTATGGCTACACCTTC. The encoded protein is CASRFSAGTGPYGYTF.

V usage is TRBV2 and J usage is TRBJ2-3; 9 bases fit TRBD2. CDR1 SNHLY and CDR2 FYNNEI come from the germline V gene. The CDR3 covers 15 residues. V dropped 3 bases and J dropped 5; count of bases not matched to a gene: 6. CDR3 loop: CASSELRGGVDTQYF. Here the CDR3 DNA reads TGTGCCAGCAGTGAGCTGCGGGGGGGCGTAGATACGCAGTATTTT.

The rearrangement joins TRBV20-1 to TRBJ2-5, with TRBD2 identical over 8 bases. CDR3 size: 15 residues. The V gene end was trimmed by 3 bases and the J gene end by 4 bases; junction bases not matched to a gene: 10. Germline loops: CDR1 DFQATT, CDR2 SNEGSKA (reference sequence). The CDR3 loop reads CSASNQGGGRETQYF. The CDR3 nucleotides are TGCAGTGCTAGTAACCAGGGCGGGGGGCGAGAGACCCAGTACTTC.

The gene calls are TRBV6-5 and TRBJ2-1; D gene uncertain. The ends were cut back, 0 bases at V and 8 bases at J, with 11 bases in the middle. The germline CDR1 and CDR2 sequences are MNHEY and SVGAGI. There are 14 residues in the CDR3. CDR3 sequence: CASSYSYGVDEQFF. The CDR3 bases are TGTGCCAGCAGTTACTCCTACGGTGTGGATGAGCAGTTCTTC.

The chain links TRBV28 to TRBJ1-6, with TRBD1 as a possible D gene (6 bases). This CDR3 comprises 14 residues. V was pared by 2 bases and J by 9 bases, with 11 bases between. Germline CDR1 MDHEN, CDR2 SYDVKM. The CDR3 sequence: CASSLQGQSSPLHF. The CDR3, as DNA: TGTGCCAGCAGTTTACAGGGGCAATCTTCACCCCTCCACTTT.

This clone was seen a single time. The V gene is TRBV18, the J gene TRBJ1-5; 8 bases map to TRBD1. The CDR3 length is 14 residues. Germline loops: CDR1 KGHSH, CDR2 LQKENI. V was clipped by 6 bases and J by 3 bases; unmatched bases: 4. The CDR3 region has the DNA TGTGCCAGCTCCCAGGGGGCTGACAATCAGCCCCAGCATTTT. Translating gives CASSQGADNQPQHF. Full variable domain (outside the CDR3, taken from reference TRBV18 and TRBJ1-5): NAGVMQNPRHLVRRRGQEARLRCSPMKGHSHVYWYRQLPEEGLKFMVYLQKENIIDESGMPKERFSAEFPKEGPSILRIQQVVRGDSAAYFCASSQGADNQPQHFGDGTRLSIL.

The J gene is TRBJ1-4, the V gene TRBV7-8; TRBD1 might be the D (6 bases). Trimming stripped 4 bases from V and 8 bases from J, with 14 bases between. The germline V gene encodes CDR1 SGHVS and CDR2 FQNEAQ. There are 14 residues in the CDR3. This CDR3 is CASSSGTLVEKLFF. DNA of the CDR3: TGTGCCAGCAGCTCCGGGACACTTGTGGAAAAACTGTTTTTT.

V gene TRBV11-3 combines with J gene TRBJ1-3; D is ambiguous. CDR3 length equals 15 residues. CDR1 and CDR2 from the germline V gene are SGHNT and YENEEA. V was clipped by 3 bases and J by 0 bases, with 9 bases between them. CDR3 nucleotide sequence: TGTGCCAGCAGCTTTGACGGGTTCTCTGGAAACACCATATATTTT. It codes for CASSFDGFSGNTIYF.

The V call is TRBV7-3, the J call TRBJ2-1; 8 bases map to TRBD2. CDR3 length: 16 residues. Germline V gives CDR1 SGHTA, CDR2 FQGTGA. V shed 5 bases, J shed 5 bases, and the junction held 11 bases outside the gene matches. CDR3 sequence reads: CASSPRTSYADNEQFF. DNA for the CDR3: TGTGCCAGCAGCCCCCGGACTAGCTACGCCGACAATGAGCAGTTCTTC.

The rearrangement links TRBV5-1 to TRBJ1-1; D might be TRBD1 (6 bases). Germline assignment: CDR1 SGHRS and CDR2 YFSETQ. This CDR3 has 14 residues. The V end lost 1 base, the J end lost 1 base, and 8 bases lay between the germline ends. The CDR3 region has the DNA TGCGCCAGCAGCTTGAGACAGGAGAACACTGAAGCTTTCTTT. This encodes CASSLRQENTEAFF.

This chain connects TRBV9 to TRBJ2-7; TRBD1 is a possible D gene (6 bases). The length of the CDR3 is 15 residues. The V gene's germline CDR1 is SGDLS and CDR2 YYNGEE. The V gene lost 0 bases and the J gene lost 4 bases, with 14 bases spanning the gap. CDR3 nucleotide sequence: TGTGCCAGCAGCGTAGAATCAGGGGCTCAATACGAGCAGTACTTC. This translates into CASSVESGAQYEQYF.